Shown below are 10 T cell receptor beta chains from a single sample sequenced in a study of blood T cells in healthy people across ages. Alongside a J-beta primer mix, a sample-barcoded 5' primer served in a second PCR lasting roughly 6 to 11 cycles. One entry per CDR3 protein, called by TCRdb with MiXCR from the 5' RACE reads. The sample shows 600,000 to 650,000 distinct CDR3 sequences, roughly three fifths of them seen only once. The sequencing sample was made of blood. These receptors were taken from a man aged 60-69 years in good health.

The chain has TRBV27 and TRBJ2-3, with TRBD2 as a possible D gene (5 bases). The CDR3 sequence is 14 residues long. Trimming cost V 2 bases and J 4 bases, with 10 bases left between them. CDR1 and CDR2 (germline): MNHEY, SMNVEV (reference sequence). The CDR3 region has the DNA TGTGCCAGCAGTTTACTAGCTCGCCCAGATACGCAGTATTTT. Protein: CASSLLARPDTQYF.

This clonotype was seen just once. The chain recombines TRBV4-1 with TRBJ1-4; TRBD1 matches at 7 bases. CDR3 size: 15 residues. The V gene's germline CDR1 is MGHRA and CDR2 YSYEKL. The V segment lost 0 bases and the J segment 7 bases; nucleotides outside the gene matches: 5. CDR3 loop: CASSQEGTATEKLFF. Here the CDR3 DNA reads TGCGCCAGCAGCCAAGAGGGGACAGCAACTGAAAAACTGTTTTTT.

The CDR3 loop reads CASGLVGDNEQFF. The CDR3 DNA reads as TGCGCCAGCGGACTGGTTGGGGACAATGAGCAGTTCTTC. The rearrangement joins TRBV5-1 to TRBJ2-1, with a tentative D call TRBD2 (5 bases). The CDR3 has 13 amino acids. CDR1 is SGHRS, CDR2 YFSETQ, per germline. Trimming took off 7 bases at V and 5 bases at J, with 13 bases between the two ends.

This clonotype has more than one count but fewer than ten. V and J are TRBV18 and TRBJ2-5; D might be TRBD1 (5 bases). The CDR3 consists of 13 residues. Trimming cost V 4 bases and J 4 bases, with 10 bases left between them. Germline CDR1 KGHSH, CDR2 LQKENI. CDR3 loop: CASSLRVGETQYF. The CDR3 DNA follows: TGTGCCAGCTCACTCAGGGTCGGAGAGACCCAGTACTTC. Full variable domain (outside the CDR3, taken from reference TRBV18 and TRBJ2-5): NAGVMQNPRHLVRRRGQEARLRCSPMKGHSHVYWYRQLPEEGLKFMVYLQKENIIDESGMPKERFSAEFPKEGPSILRIQQVVRGDSAAYFCASSLRVGETQYFGPGTRLLVL.

The chain carries TRBV20-1 and TRBJ2-3, with a weak D call TRBD2 (6 bases). Trimming left V 3 bases short and J 2 bases short, with 9 bases between. Germline-derived CDR1 and CDR2 are DFQATT and SNEGSKA (reference sequence). The CDR3 covers 13 residues. CDR3 coding DNA: TGCAGTGCTAGGGGGAGGTTCACAGATACGCAGTATTTT. Translated, it gives CSARGRFTDTQYF.

This clonotype was counted only a few times. The chain joins TRBV10-3 to TRBJ2-7, with D perhaps TRBD1 or TRBD2 (7 bases each). With the DNA end fitting TRBJ2-5 better, the J assignment may be wrong. CDR1 is ENHRY, CDR2 SYGVKD, per germline. CDR3 length equals 18 residues. The CDR3 DNA reads TGTGCCATCAGTGAGCCCAAGGGAGGGACTCAGGGGGTCGAGACCCAGTACTTC. This codes for CAISEPKGGTQGVETQYF.

The rearrangement joins TRBV28 to TRBJ1-2; D perhaps matches TRBD1 (6 bases). The CDR3 is made up of 14 amino acids. The germline CDR1 and CDR2 sequences are MDHEN and SYDVKM. V dropped 11 bases and J dropped 5 bases, with 21 bases sitting between them. CDR3: CAGTPGGYQYGYTF. DNA for the CDR3: TGTGCCGGCACCCCCGGGGGCTACCAATATGGCTACACCTTC.

This clonotype was detected only a few times. J is TRBJ2-6 and V is TRBV6-2 or TRBV6-3; 7 bases agree with TRBD2. V gave up 2 bases and J gave up 4 bases; unmatched junction bases: 8. Germline values: CDR1 MNHEY, CDR2 SVGEGT. This CDR3 spans 17 amino acids. CDR3 sequence: CASSYRGSRPGANVLTF. The CDR3 nucleotides read TGTGCCAGCAGTTACCGCGGGAGTAGACCCGGGGCCAACGTCCTGACTTTC.

This clonotype was seen just once. This may be a read error, as it is one base from a much larger clone. CDR3 loop: CASSWTGVNNSPLHF. CDR3 nucleotides: TGTGCCAGCAGTTGGACAGGGGTTAATAATTCACCCCTCCACTTT. The chain is built from TRBV5-5 and TRBJ1-6; 9 bases are shared with TRBD1. The V gene's germline CDR1 is SGHKS and CDR2 YYEKEE (reference sequence). With 5 bases clipped from V and 5 bases from J, the junction kept 5 bases outside the gene matches. The CDR3 covers 15 residues. Full variable domain (rest looked up from reference TRBV5-5 and TRBJ1-6): DAGVTQSPTHLIKTRGQQVTLRCSPISGHKSVSWYQQVLGQGPQFIFQYYEKEERGRGNFPDRFSARQFPNYSSELNVNALLLGDSALYLCASSWTGVNNSPLHFGNGTRLTVT.

This clonotype showed up just a few times. V is TRBV4-2 and J is TRBJ2-5; D assignment may be TRBD1 or TRBD2 (6 bases each). Germline assignment: CDR1 LGHNA and CDR2 YNFKEQ. The CDR3 consists of 15 residues. V lost 1 base, J lost 2 bases, and 11 bases lay in between. Here the CDR3 reads CASSQVRGQQETQYF. The CDR3 nucleotides read TGTGCCAGCAGCCAAGTCCGGGGGCAACAAGAGACCCAGTACTTC.